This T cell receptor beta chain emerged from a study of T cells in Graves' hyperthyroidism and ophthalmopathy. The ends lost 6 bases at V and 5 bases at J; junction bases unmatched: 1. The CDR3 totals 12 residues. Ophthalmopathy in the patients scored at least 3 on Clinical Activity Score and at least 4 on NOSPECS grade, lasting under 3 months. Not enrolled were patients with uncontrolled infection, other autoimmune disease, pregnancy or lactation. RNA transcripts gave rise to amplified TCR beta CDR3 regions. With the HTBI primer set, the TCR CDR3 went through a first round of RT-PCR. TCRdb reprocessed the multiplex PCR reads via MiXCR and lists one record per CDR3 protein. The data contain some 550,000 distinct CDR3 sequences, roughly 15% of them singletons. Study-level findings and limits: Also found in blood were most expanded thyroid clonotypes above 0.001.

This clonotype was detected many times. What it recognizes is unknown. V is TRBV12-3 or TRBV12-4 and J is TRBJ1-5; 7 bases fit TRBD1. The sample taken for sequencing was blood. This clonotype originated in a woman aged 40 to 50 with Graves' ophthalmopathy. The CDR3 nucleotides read TGTGCCAGCAGACAGGGGTATCAGCCCCAGCATTTT. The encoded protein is CASRQGYQPQHF.